This TCR beta chain was observed in a study of blood T cell repertoires in COVID-19. Study at large: T cells, B-cell-depleted T cells, or PBMCs supplied cDNA or gDNA.

As for this clone: The same CDR3 also results from other DNA sequences found in this sample.

Method: immunoSEQ multiplex PCR; TCRdb's copy keeps in-frame clones and lacks some. The sample holds 140,000 or so clones; 70% to 80% are singletons and the top ten take 5%. V lost 0 bases and J lost 1; bases outside the gene matches: 0. In germline, CDR1 is LGHDT, CDR2 YNNKEL (reference sequence). This CDR3 has 15 amino acids. The sequence was collected from a woman in her seventies with COVID-19, enrolled during active disease. Sequenced: peripheral blood. J is TRBJ2-1 and V is TRBV3-1 (or the pseudogene TRBV3-2), with 7 bases fitting TRBD2. Written as DNA, the CDR3 is TGTGCCAGCAGCCAAGACGGGGGGTCCTACAATGAGCAGTTCTTC. Its protein product is CASSQDGGSYNEQFF.